This T cell receptor (beta chain) was captured in a study of shared T cell receptors in the human thymus. TCRdb's copy holds only in-frame clones and misses some; the assay was immunoSEQ multiplex PCR. The data contain about 730,000 clones, approximately 85% of them singletons. The CDR3 loop spans 14 amino acids. Germline CDR1 reads SGHTA; CDR2 reads FQGNSA. Trimming stripped 5 bases from V and 2 bases from J, with 13 bases between. This sample also belongs to another study, concerning human thymus T cells. That study adds: The source of the thymus tissue was resections taken during corrective heart surgery. Repertoires from thymus and blood appeared to show biased V and J gene usage. Thymic repertoires overlap heavily among unrelated individuals, related research has reported.

The chain uses TRBV7-2 and TRBJ2-7; perhaps TRBD1 as D (6 bases). Sequencing used thymocytes. The TCR originated in a girl under three years old with a congenital heart defect. The CDR3 region has the DNA TGTGCCAGCAGCCTGGGGACACCGACCTACGAGCAGTACTTC. Amino acid sequence: CASSLGTPTYEQYF.